This TCR beta chain appears in the sequencing data of a study of molecular identifiers for immune sequencing clone quantification listed by TCRdb under 2018. A note on the overall study: For a replicate experiment, RNA from roughly 18,000 or 92,000 naive CD8 T cells was divided into five aliquots, of which four were sequenced. The study was a methods study using CD8 T cells to benchmark molecular-identifier clustering-based TCR repertoire sequencing (MIDCIRS) and TCR RNA copy counting. Here is what the overall study found, with its caveats: Highly expanded clone sizes could be underestimated because identical TCR molecules may share a barcode. Spiked-in Jurkat TCR RNA equal to a single cell's worth was reported to be detectable even within 1,100,000 naive CD8 T cells. Naive libraries contained spiked-in Jurkat TCR RNA (roughly ten copies' worth), which is not part of the donor repertoire. Modeling indicated approximately 3 TCR RNA copies recovered per cell, compared with around 10 by digital PCR, which implies a capture efficiency of about 31%. Without barcode sub-clustering, chimeric consensus sequences inflated TCR diversity; chimeras reached as high as 47%. In CMV-specific effector cells, clones with more than 20 RNA copies contained over 99% of molecules, whereas in naive cells such clones contained under 1% of molecules.

Naive CD8 T cell libraries were made from 20,000 to 1,000,000 sorted cells using 10%, 30% or 50% of purified RNA. On a BD FACSAria II, naive CD8 T cells were FACS-sorted as CD8+CD4-CCR7+CD45RA+ and collected into RLT Plus buffer. Detection sensitivity was tested by spiking Jurkat RNA equal to roughly ten TCR copies' worth into samples containing roughly 19,000-1,100,000 naive CD8 T cells. CD8 T cells were enriched with RosetteSep CD8+ T Cell Enrichment Cocktail and Ficoll-Paque, followed by ACK red cell lysis. Many counts were recorded for this clonotype. Its binding antigen is unknown. The sample holds no much larger clone one base away, and base qualities are not on file. Via the germline V gene, CDR1 is SNHLY and CDR2 FYNNEI. CDR3 length: 13 amino acids, cysteine to phenylalanine. The CDR3 DNA has 39 bases and is translated from base 1. The junction shows trimming of 6 bases on V and 5 bases on J, plus 13 bases between the germline ends.

Libraries were built with PCR. Sequencing instrument: Illumina HiSeq 4000. Bulk TCR libraries were generated as previously described, with the TCR primers listed in Table S5 used. Purification of total RNA was performed with the Qiagen AllPrep DNA/RNA kit. Reads from multiple sequencing runs of the same library were pooled before analysis. In the source study's methods: Reads were retained only if the reads had an exact TCR constant sequence, and the retained reads were trimmed to 150 nt and grouped according to their 12-nt molecular barcodes. Reads in each barcode group were sub-clustered using a 15% Levenshtein threshold, and a quality-weighted consensus sequence was built for each RNA molecule. Non-functional sequences were filtered out, along with any lower-count sequence sitting one edit away from another sequence. On the basis of fitting two negative binomial distributions, barcode sub-clusters with fewer than 20% of the maximum read count were discarded. TCRdb reran the public reads through fastp at Q25 and MiXCR, keeping productive beta chains. Every distinct CDR3 protein forms one entry, paired with its most common genes and DNA. The V and J calls and clone size come from TCRdb's table, not from the authors' own analysis. This sample holds about 70,000 distinct CDR3 sequences; 18% were observed only once. About 1.6% of the sample is taken by the ten largest.

The chain is encoded by TRBV2 joined to TRBJ2-5; the D gene is possibly TRBD1 or TRBD2, each agreeing over 5 bases. This receptor was taken from a human donor in good health. Some libraries in this study had Jurkat cell RNA spiked in. The sample was naive CD8+ T cells from blood, with Jurkat cell RNA spiked in. This specimen's cell subset or site label, interpreted: FACS-sorted CD8+CD4-CCR7+CD45RA+ naive T cells. The CDR3 corresponds to CASRSQGGETQYF. The sequenced DNA is TGTGCCAGCAGGAGCCAGGGCGGGGAGACCCAGTACTTC.